Listed below are T cell receptor beta chains from one sample, sequenced in a study of tumor and adjacent non-tumor tissue in lung cancer. TCRdb reanalysed the multiplex PCR reads using MiXCR and keeps one entry per CDR3 protein. This table holds 70,000 to 80,000 distinct CDR3 sequences, just under 75% found once. The sequenced sample was lung tumor tissue. The receptor source for this set is a woman aged 40 to 55 with non-small cell lung cancer. Both conserved end residues are part of each CDR3. A D gene is named only where the DNA matches it firmly. The size field is filled for only some rows; it gives once, few, many or a size class.

abundance	j_gene	d_gene	v_gene	CDR3aa	CDR3nt
.	TRBJ2-3	.	TRBV11-2	CTSSRTGTDSSQYF	TGTACCAGCAGCCGCACGGGCACGGACAGTAGCCAGTATTTT
many	TRBJ2-3	.	TRBV4-1	CASSPGTPPDTQYF	TGCGCCAGCAGCCCCGGGACTCCCCCCGATACGCAGTATTTT
.	TRBJ2-5	.	TRBV30	CAWSIGQGGKEIQYF	TGTGCCTGGAGTATTGGCCAGGGGGGGAAGGAGATCCAGTACTTT
.	TRBJ1-2	.	TRBV19	CASTPPWREQRGYTF	TGTGCCAGTACTCCCCCCTGGCGGGAACAACGCGGCTACACCTTC
many	TRBJ1-5	.	TRBV29-1	CSVEFQGDQPQHF	TGCAGCGTTGAATTTCAAGGGGATCAGCCCCAGCATTTT
.	TRBJ2-7	.	TRBV12-3/TRBV12-4	CASSSTRYYEQYF	TGTGCCAGCAGTTCAACAAGGTACTACGAGCAGTACTTC
.	TRBJ2-5	TRBD1	TRBV11-2	CASSDSRSTGTAQERQYF	TGTGCCAGCAGCGATAGCAGATCTACCGGGACAGCTCAAGAGAGACAGTACTTC
many	TRBJ2-1	.	TRBV5-5	CASSHDSDYNEQFF	TGTGCCAGCAGCCACGACAGCGACTACAATGAGCAGTTCTTC
few	TRBJ2-2	TRBD2	TRBV5-1	CASSLSGLAGWNTGELFF	TGCGCCAGCAGCTTGTCGGGACTAGCGGGGTGGAACACCGGGGAGCTGTTTTTT
.	TRBJ2-7	TRBD1	TRBV11-3	CVDSPGQGSYEQYF	TGTGTCGACAGCCCCGGACAGGGTTCCTACGAGCAGTACTTC
.	TRBJ2-3	TRBD1	TRBV19	CASSMGQFTDTQYF	TGTGCCAGTAGTATGGGACAGTTCACAGATACGCAGTATTTT
many	TRBJ2-2	.	TRBV5-4	CASSPDEPGELFF	TGTGCCAGCAGCCCTGACGAACCCGGGGAGCTGTTTTTT
.	TRBJ2-1	TRBD2	TRBV11-2	CASSLGRRGYSSYSKRFF	TGTGCCAGCAGCTTAGGGAGGCGGGGGTATTCCTCCTACAGTAAGCGGTTCTTC
medium-sized	TRBJ2-5	.	TRBV11-3	CASSPSDLATQYF	TGTGCCAGCAGCCCATCTGACCTGGCGACCCAGTACTTC
.	TRBJ2-7	.	TRBV10-2	CASTHGSIYEQYF	TGCGCCAGTACTCATGGATCGATCTACGAGCAGTACTTC
few	TRBJ1-2	.	TRBV28	CASNQGILGYTF	TGTGCCAGCAACCAGGGGATCTTGGGCTACACCTTC
.	TRBJ2-3	TRBD2	TRBV29-1	CSIESWAGGTDTQYF	TGCAGCATTGAATCATGGGCGGGAGGCACAGATACACAGTATTTT
many	TRBJ2-2	.	TRBV4-1	CASSQDYELFF	TGCGCCAGCAGCCAAGATTATGAGCTGTTTTTT
.	TRBJ2-2	TRBD1	TRBV6-2/TRBV6-3	CTSRLLDRDTGELFF	TGTACCAGCAGACTCTTAGACAGGGACACCGGGGAGCTGTTTTTT
many	TRBJ2-3	TRBD2	TRBV20-1	CSAQTLFAAGGPSTDTQYF	TGCAGTGCTCAGACCCTTTTCGCGGCGGGAGGACCAAGCACAGATACGCAGTATTTT
.	TRBJ1-2	TRBD1	TRBV6-6	CASTPRNRGRDVYTF	TGTGCCAGCACCCCCCGGAACAGGGGGCGAGATGTCTACACCTTC
.	TRBJ2-1	.	TRBV6-5	CASGSYNERFF	TGTGCCAGTGGCTCCTACAATGAGCGGTTCTTC
.	TRBJ2-6	.	TRBV11-2	CASSWSDLSEANVMTF	TGTGCCAGCAGCTGGTCTGACCTCTCTGAGGCCAACGTCATGACTTTC
many	TRBJ2-1	TRBD2	TRBV20-1	CSARVLAGGWGGYNEQFF	TGCAGTGCTAGGGTACTAGCGGGAGGATGGGGAGGGTACAATGAGCAGTTCTTC
.	TRBJ2-3	.	TRBV6-2/TRBV6-3	CACSPRMGGDMQYF	TGTGCCTGCAGTCCCCGCATGGGGGGAGATATGCAGTATTTT
medium-sized	TRBJ2-1	.	TRBV11-1	CASSYLSGAQFF	TGTGCCAGCAGCTACCTTTCCGGGGCCCAGTTCTTC
once	TRBJ1-5	TRBD1	TRBV7-8	CAISRQGVHSNQPQHF	TGTGCCATCAGCCGACAGGGGGTTCATAGCAATCAGCCCCAGCATTTT
once	TRBJ1-4	.	TRBV11-2	CASSVQGQVQGEKPFF	TGTGCCAGCAGCGTTCAGGGTCAGGTGCAGGGCGAAAAACCGTTTTTT
once	TRBJ1-1	.	TRBV6-1	CASNKQGRGTGAFF	TGTGCCAGCAATAAACAGGGAAGAGGAACTGGAGCTTTCTTC
many	TRBJ2-3	TRBD2	TRBV10-3	CAITSGGDTDTQYF	TGTGCCATCACTAGCGGGGGAGACACAGATACGCAGTATTTT
.	TRBJ2-3	.	TRBV6-4	CASSPRATGTDKQYF	TGTGCCAGCAGTCCTAGGGCTACTGGCACAGATAAGCAGTATTTT
.	TRBJ2-1	.	TRBV7-9	CASSSGGNEQFF	TGTGCCAGCAGCTCTGGCGGCAATGAGCAGTTCTTC
.	TRBJ2-1	.	TRBV29-1	CSIYTANSYNEQFF	TGCAGCATTTACACGGCGAACTCCTACAATGAGCAGTTCTTC